A selection of T cell receptor beta chains follows, all from one sample in a study of CD4 T cells in relation to SARS-CoV-2 and coronaviruses. Assay: immunoSEQ multiplex PCR; the TCRdb copy retains only in-frame clones and omits some. The sample carries under 35,000 clones, approximately 80% recorded once. Their antigens remain unidentified. The sample consisted of CD4+ T cells from PBMCs, cultured in vitro. The origin of the receptors is a human donor in good health. Both conserved end residues are part of each CDR3. The order of the fields is J gene, clone size, V gene, D gene, CDR3 DNA, CDR3 protein. D genes are given only for firm matches. Clone size is shown for a subset of rows, as once, few, many or a class of expanded clone.

J: TRBJ2-2
size: -
V: TRBV7-3
D: -
DNA: TGTGCCAGCAGCTTAGGTCAGATGTACACCGGGGAGCTGTTTTTT
CDR3: CASSLGQMYTGELFF

J: TRBJ1-6
size: -
V: TRBV5-8
D: -
DNA: TGTGCCAGCAGCTCCCGATCCAATTCACCCCTCCACTTT
CDR3: CASSSRSNSPLHF

J: TRBJ2-7
size: few
V: TRBV3-1/TRBV3-2
D: -
DNA: TGTGCCAGCAGCCAGACAATTGGGGAAGGGCAGTACTTC
CDR3: CASSQTIGEGQYF

J: TRBJ1-2
size: -
V: TRBV5-1
D: TRBD1
DNA: TGCGCCAGCAGCTTGGGACAGGGGAGCTATGGCTACACCTTC
CDR3: CASSLGQGSYGYTF

J: TRBJ2-6
size: -
V: TRBV19
D: TRBD1
DNA: TGTGCCAGTAGTATCCTCCTCGGGACAGGGCCACACTTATGGGCCAACGTCCTGACTTTC
CDR3: CASSILLGTGPHLWANVLTF

J: TRBJ1-6
size: -
V: TRBV18
D: -
DNA: TGTGCCAGCTCACAGGCACAGTATAATTCACCCCTCCACTTT
CDR3: CASSQAQYNSPLHF

J: TRBJ2-5
size: -
V: TRBV5-4
D: -
DNA: TGTGCCAGCAGCCCCGGACAGCAAGAGACCCAGTACTTC
CDR3: CASSPGQQETQYF

J: TRBJ2-5
size: -
V: TRBV6-1
D: -
DNA: TGTGCCAGCAGTGAAGGCCGTCTCAGGGGAATGTACCAAGAGACCCAGTACTTC
CDR3: CASSEGRLRGMYQETQYF

J: TRBJ1-4
size: -
V: TRBV20-1
D: TRBD1
DNA: TGCAGTGCTAGTCGGGGGACAGGGCCCGAAAAACTGTTTTTT
CDR3: CSASRGTGPEKLFF

J: TRBJ1-4
size: -
V: TRBV21-1
D: -
DNA: TGTGCCAGCAGCAAAGCAGCTGGGGGGGGACGCCTAGGGGAAAAACTGTTTTTT
CDR3: CASSKAAGGGRLGEKLFF

J: TRBJ2-1
size: -
V: TRBV12-3/TRBV12-4
D: -
DNA: TGTGCCAGCAGTTTCGCAATTCTGAATGAGCAGTTCTTC
CDR3: CASSFAILNEQFF

J: TRBJ2-7
size: -
V: TRBV6-2/TRBV6-3
D: TRBD2
DNA: TGTGCCAGCAGTCCCGGGACTAGCGGGACCTACGAGCAGTACTTC
CDR3: CASSPGTSGTYEQYF

J: TRBJ2-5
size: once
V: TRBV7-2
D: -
DNA: TGTGCCAGCAGCTTATACAGCCAAGAGACCCAGTACTTC
CDR3: CASSLYSQETQYF

J: TRBJ1-1
size: -
V: TRBV7-3
D: -
DNA: TGTGCCAGCAGCTTATCGGGGGGCCGCACTGAAGCTTTCTTT
CDR3: CASSLSGGRTEAFF

J: TRBJ2-1
size: -
V: TRBV5-5
D: TRBD1
DNA: TGTGCCAGCACCCCCGGACAGGGGAAGAACAATGAGCAGTTCTTC
CDR3: CASTPGQGKNNEQFF

J: TRBJ2-2
size: medium-sized
V: TRBV28
D: -
DNA: TGTGCCAGCAGTTTGGGCCAGTACACCGGGGAGCTGTTTTTT
CDR3: CASSLGQYTGELFF

J: TRBJ2-7
size: once
V: TRBV27
D: -
DNA: TGTGCCAGCAGTTCCCCCCCCAGGGGTATCTACGAGCAGTACTTC
CDR3: CASSSPPRGIYEQYF

J: TRBJ1-5
size: few
V: TRBV9
D: -
DNA: TGTGCCAGCAGCGTAGTTTACTGGGCAGGGCTTCAGCCCCAGCATTTT
CDR3: CASSVVYWAGLQPQHF

J: TRBJ2-7
size: -
V: TRBV14
D: -
DNA: TGTGCCAGCAGCGACCGGACATCCCCTATATCCTACGAGCAGTACTTC
CDR3: CASSDRTSPISYEQYF

J: TRBJ1-3
size: -
V: TRBV9
D: TRBD1
DNA: TGTGCCAGCAGCGTAGGTCGGGGTCAGGGGGCAATTGACACCATATATTTT
CDR3: CASSVGRGQGAIDTIYF

J: TRBJ1-5
size: -
V: TRBV2
D: -
DNA: TGTGCCAGCAGATCTCAAGGCAATCAGCCCCAGCATTTT
CDR3: CASRSQGNQPQHF

J: TRBJ1-1
size: -
V: TRBV7-2
D: TRBD1
DNA: TGTGCCAGCAGCTTCGGGACAGTGAACACTGAAGCTTTCTTT
CDR3: CASSFGTVNTEAFF

J: TRBJ2-7
size: -
V: TRBV6-5
D: -
DNA: TGTGCCAGCAGCAGGGTCCAGGACAGCGACGACGAGCAGTACTTC
CDR3: CASSRVQDSDDEQYF

J: TRBJ1-5
size: few
V: TRBV19
D: -
DNA: TGTGCCAGTACCATACCGGACAGAGACAATCAGCCCCAGCATTTT
CDR3: CASTIPDRDNQPQHF

J: TRBJ1-1
size: few
V: TRBV5-6
D: TRBD1
DNA: TGTGCCAGCAGCCAAACAGGGGGCTGGTCGAACACTGAAGCTTTCTTT
CDR3: CASSQTGGWSNTEAFF

J: TRBJ1-2
size: -
V: TRBV4-1
D: -
DNA: TGCGCCAGCAGCCAACCCGCAGGTTTGGGGGGCTACACCTTC
CDR3: CASSQPAGLGGYTF

J: TRBJ2-3
size: -
V: TRBV19
D: -
DNA: TGTGCCAGTAGTATATCCCGGGAAGCAGATACGCAGTATTTT
CDR3: CASSISREADTQYF

J: TRBJ2-3
size: -
V: TRBV7-2
D: -
DNA: TGTGCCAGCAGCGGGCCCAATATCGATACGCAGTATTTT
CDR3: CASSGPNIDTQYF

J: TRBJ1-1
size: few
V: TRBV14
D: -
DNA: TGTGCCAGCAGCTCATTGCTGAACACTGAAGCTTTCTTT
CDR3: CASSSLLNTEAFF

J: TRBJ2-1
size: -
V: TRBV5-4
D: TRBD2
DNA: TGTGCCAGCAGCCCCACCCGACTAGCGGGGTTTGATGAGCAGTTCTTC
CDR3: CASSPTRLAGFDEQFF

J: TRBJ2-3
size: -
V: TRBV18
D: -
DNA: TGTGCCAGCTCACCGGGGGACAGCACAGATACGCAGTATTTT
CDR3: CASSPGDSTDTQYF

J: TRBJ2-3
size: -
V: TRBV5-1
D: -
DNA: TGCGCCAGCAGCTTAGGGGAGGCACTTGGTACGCAGTATTTT
CDR3: CASSLGEALGTQYF

J: TRBJ2-1
size: -
V: TRBV9
D: TRBD2
DNA: TGTGCCAGCAGCCCACGGGGACACGGGACTAGCGGGAGGAGAGATGAGCAGTTCTTC
CDR3: CASSPRGHGTSGRRDEQFF

J: TRBJ2-1
size: -
V: TRBV7-2
D: -
DNA: TGTGCCAGCAGCTTAGATCCTAGTCCCCACAATGAGCAGTTCTTC
CDR3: CASSLDPSPHNEQFF

J: TRBJ2-5
size: once
V: TRBV2
D: TRBD2
DNA: TGTGCCAGGCGGACTAGCGGAAAAGAGACCCAGTACTTC
CDR3: CARRTSGKETQYF

J: TRBJ1-5
size: -
V: TRBV3-1/TRBV3-2
D: -
DNA: TGTGCCAGCAGCCTAGGGCGGACGGCCAATCAGCCCCAGCATTTT
CDR3: CASSLGRTANQPQHF

J: TRBJ2-7
size: -
V: TRBV27
D: -
DNA: TGTGCCAGCAGTTTTTCTTGGAATTTGGGCGAGCAGTACTTC
CDR3: CASSFSWNLGEQYF

J: TRBJ2-2
size: -
V: TRBV4-3
D: TRBD2
DNA: TGCGCCAGCAGCCAAGGAACGGCGGGGGGGCGGACCGGGGAGCTGTTTTTT
CDR3: CASSQGTAGGRTGELFF

J: TRBJ2-2
size: -
V: TRBV19
D: -
DNA: TGTGCCAGTAGCAATTCTAGATCCGGGGAGCTGTTTTTT
CDR3: CASSNSRSGELFF

J: TRBJ1-5
size: -
V: TRBV6-5
D: -
DNA: TGTGCCAGCAGCACCCAGGGCAGGGAGGGTCAGCCCCAGCATTTT
CDR3: CASSTQGREGQPQHF

J: TRBJ2-3
size: -
V: TRBV20-1
D: TRBD2
DNA: TGCAGTGCTAGTCGACTAGCGGGATTAGATACGCAGTATTTT
CDR3: CSASRLAGLDTQYF

J: TRBJ1-4
size: few
V: TRBV27
D: -
DNA: TGTGCCAGCAGTTTATCGGGGGCGACTGAAAAACTGTTTTTT
CDR3: CASSLSGATEKLFF

J: TRBJ2-7
size: few
V: TRBV10-3
D: -
DNA: TGTGCCATCAGTGAATCTAATTCCTACGAGCAGTACTTC
CDR3: CAISESNSYEQYF

J: TRBJ2-2
size: -
V: TRBV4-3
D: -
DNA: TGCGCCAGCAGCCAAAGCCGGGACACCTCAACCGGGGAGCTGTTTTTT
CDR3: CASSQSRDTSTGELFF